Presented here are 7 T cell receptor beta chains from one specimen sequenced in a study of shared clonotypes between healthy human individuals (dated by TCRdb to the early 2020s). The library was prepared using the immunoSEQ multiplex PCR assay. TCRdb re-hosts the immuneACCESS table, in-frame sequences only. Its copies lack some clones; in the studies checked, an unresolved V gene accounts for under half of them, and the cause for the rest is not known. Within this sample are about 360,000 clones, with 70% to 75% of them counted one time only. About 9.4% of the sample is taken by the ten largest. Sample: memory CD4+ T cells sorted from blood. What the cell subset or site label conveys for this sample: CD45RA-negative fraction. The receptors here all came from a man aged 30 to 45 in good health.

CDR3 coding DNA: TGTGCCAGCAGCTTGCGGGACAGGTATCTGAACACTGAAGCTTTCTTT. Protein product: CASSLRDRYLNTEAFF. The V and J genes are TRBV5-4 and TRBJ1-1; TRBD1 matches 8 bases. The germline V gene encodes CDR1 SGHNT and CDR2 YYREEE (reference sequence). V dropped 1 base and J dropped 0; count of bases not matched to a gene: 5. The CDR3 extends over 16 amino acids.

This clone was seen only once. The CDR3 DNA reads TGTGCCAGCAGCTTAGACACCGGGACAGGAGAGACCCAGTACTTC. As protein: CASSLDTGTGETQYF. This chain links TRBV7-9 with TRBJ2-5; the match to TRBD1 covers 8 bases. Per germline, CDR1 SEHNR and CDR2 FQNEAQ (reference sequence). Trimming removed 1 base from V and 4 bases from J; junction bases left unmatched: 5. CDR3 length: 15 residues.

This sequence joins TRBV28 and TRBJ2-7; D is unresolved. The CDR3 is 15 residues long. Germline CDR1 is MDHEN and CDR2 is SYDVKM. V was shortened by 2 bases and J by 2 bases, with 13 bases between the two germline ends. The CDR3 sequence: CASSLPGSLTYEQYF. The CDR3 DNA follows: TGTGCCAGCAGTTTACCCGGGTCCCTTACCTACGAGCAGTACTTC. Based on the CDR3 plus reference TRBV28 and TRBJ2-7, the full variable domain is DVKVTQSSRYLVKRTGEKVFLECVQDMDHENMFWYRQDPGLGLRLIYFSYDVKMKEKGDIPEGYSVSREKKERFSLILESASTNQTSMYLCASSLPGSLTYEQYFGPGTRLTVT.

This clone was seen more than once but under ten times. The J gene is TRBJ2-3, the V gene TRBV27; 7 nucleotides line up with TRBD2. Per the germline V gene, CDR1 is MNHEY and CDR2 is SMNVEV (reference sequence). J was trimmed by 3 bases and V by 6 bases; bases with no gene match: 6. The CDR3 is made up of 14 amino acids. The CDR3 spells CASSGRGRTDTQYF. CDR3 DNA: TGTGCCAGCAGCGGGCGGGGGAGGACAGATACGCAGTATTTT.

The gene calls are TRBV7-6 and TRBJ1-1, with a possible D match to TRBD1 (5 bases). Deletions cut 3 bases from V and 4 bases from J, with 9 bases between. The germline V gene has CDR1 SGHVS and CDR2 FNYEAQ. The CDR3 is 13 residues long. The CDR3 DNA follows: TGTGCCAGCAGCTTCGGGGGATCCACTGAAGCTTTCTTT. Translating gives CASSFGGSTEAFF.

V is TRBV27 and J is TRBJ2-2; weak D call: TRBD1 (6 bases). V was cut by 6 bases and J by 4 bases, with 12 bases left in between. CDR1 and CDR2 (germline): MNHEY, SMNVEV (reference sequence). This CDR3 contains 14 residues. The CDR3 sequence: CASRGGSLTGELFF. DNA for the CDR3: TGTGCCAGCAGAGGGGGTTCCCTCACCGGGGAGCTGTTTTTT.

Many counts were recorded for this clone. This chain links TRBV7-2 with TRBJ2-5; the D gene is possibly TRBD2 (6 bases). This CDR3 contains 15 residues. Trimming removed 5 bases from V and 5 bases from J, with 18 bases in between. Per germline, CDR1 SGHTA and CDR2 FQGNSA. CDR3 amino acids: CASSPKKGGMETQYF. The CDR3 coding sequence is TGTGCCAGCAGCCCCAAAAAGGGAGGTATGGAGACCCAGTACTTC.